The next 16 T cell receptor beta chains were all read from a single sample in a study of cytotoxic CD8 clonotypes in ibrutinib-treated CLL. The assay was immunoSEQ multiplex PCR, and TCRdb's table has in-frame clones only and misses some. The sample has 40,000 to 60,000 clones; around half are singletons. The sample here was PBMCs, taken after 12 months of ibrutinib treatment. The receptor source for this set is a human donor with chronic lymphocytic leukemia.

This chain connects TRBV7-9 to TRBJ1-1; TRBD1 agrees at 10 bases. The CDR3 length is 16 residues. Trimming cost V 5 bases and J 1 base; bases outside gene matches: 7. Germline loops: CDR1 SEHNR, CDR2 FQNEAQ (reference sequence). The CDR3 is CASSHRGTGANTEAFF. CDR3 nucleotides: TGTGCCAGCAGCCACCGGGGGACAGGGGCGAACACTGAAGCTTTCTTT.

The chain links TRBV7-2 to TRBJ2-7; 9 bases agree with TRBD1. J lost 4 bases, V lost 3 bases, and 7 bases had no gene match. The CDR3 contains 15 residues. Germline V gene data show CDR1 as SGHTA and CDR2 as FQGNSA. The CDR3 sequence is CASSFTRGTGYEQYF. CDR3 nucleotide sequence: TGTGCCAGCAGCTTCACTAGGGGGACAGGGTACGAGCAGTACTTC.

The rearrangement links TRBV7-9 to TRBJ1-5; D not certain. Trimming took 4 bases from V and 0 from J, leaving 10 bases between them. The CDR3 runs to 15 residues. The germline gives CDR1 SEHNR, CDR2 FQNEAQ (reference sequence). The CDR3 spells CASSSDTYSNQPQHF. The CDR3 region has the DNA TGTGCCAGCAGCTCCGACACCTATAGCAATCAGCCCCAGCATTTT.

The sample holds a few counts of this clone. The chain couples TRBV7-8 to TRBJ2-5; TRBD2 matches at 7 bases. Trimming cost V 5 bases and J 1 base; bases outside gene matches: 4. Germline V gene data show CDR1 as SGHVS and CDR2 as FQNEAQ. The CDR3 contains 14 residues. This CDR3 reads CASSRGRVQETQYF. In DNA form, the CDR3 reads TGTGCCAGCAGCAGAGGGAGGGTCCAAGAGACCCAGTACTTC.

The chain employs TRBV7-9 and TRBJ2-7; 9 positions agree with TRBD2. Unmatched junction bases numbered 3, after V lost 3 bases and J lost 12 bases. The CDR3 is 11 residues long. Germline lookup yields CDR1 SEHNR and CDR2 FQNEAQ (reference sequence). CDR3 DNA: TGTGCCAGCAGCTTTAGCGGGAGACTGTACTTC. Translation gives CASSFSGRLYF.

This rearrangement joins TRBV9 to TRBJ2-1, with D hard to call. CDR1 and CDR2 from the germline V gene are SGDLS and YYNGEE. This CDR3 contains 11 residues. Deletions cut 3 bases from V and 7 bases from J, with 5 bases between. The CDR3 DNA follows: TGTGCCAGCAGCGACTTTAATGAGCAGTTCTTC. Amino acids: CASSDFNEQFF. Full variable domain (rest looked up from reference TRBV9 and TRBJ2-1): DSGVTQTPKHLITATGQRVTLRCSPRSGDLSVYWYQQSLDQGLQFLIQYYNGEERAKGNILERFSAQQFPDLHSELNLSSLELGDSALYFCASSDFNEQFFGPGTRLTVL.

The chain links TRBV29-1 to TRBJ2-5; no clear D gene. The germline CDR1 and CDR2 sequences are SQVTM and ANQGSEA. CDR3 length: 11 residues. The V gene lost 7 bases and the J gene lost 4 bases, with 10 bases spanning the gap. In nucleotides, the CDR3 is TGCAGCGGCGTAAAGACAGAGACCCAGTACTTC. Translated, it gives CSGVKTETQYF. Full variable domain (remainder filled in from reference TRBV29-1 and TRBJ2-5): SAVISQKPSRDICQRGTSLTIQCQVDSQVTMMFWYRQQPGQSLTLIATANQGSEATYESGFVIDKFPISRPNLTFSTLTVSNMSPEDSSIYLCSGVKTETQYFGPGTRLLVL.

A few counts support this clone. The CDR3 here is CASSPWEARTDTQYF. CDR3 coding DNA: TGCGCCAGCAGCCCCTGGGAGGCCCGCACAGATACGCAGTATTTT. V is TRBV5-1 and J is TRBJ2-3; perhaps TRBD2 as D (6 bases). Between the trimmed V and J ends, which lost 4 bases and 1 base, there was a span of 13 bases. Germline lookup yields CDR1 SGHRS and CDR2 YFSETQ. The CDR3 spans 15 residues.

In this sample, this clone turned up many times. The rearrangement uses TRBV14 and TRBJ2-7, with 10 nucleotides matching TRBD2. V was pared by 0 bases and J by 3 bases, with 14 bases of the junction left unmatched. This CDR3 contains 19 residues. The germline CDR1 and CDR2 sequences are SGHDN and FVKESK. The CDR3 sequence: CASSQDASLAGVFGYEQYF. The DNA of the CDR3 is TGTGCCAGCAGCCAAGATGCTAGTCTAGCGGGGGTATTCGGCTACGAGCAGTACTTC.

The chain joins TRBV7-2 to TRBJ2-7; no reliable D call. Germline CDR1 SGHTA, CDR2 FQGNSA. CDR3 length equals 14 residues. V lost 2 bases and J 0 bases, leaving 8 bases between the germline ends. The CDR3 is CASSLQPSSYEQYF. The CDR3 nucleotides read TGTGCCAGCAGCTTACAGCCGAGCTCCTACGAGCAGTACTTC.

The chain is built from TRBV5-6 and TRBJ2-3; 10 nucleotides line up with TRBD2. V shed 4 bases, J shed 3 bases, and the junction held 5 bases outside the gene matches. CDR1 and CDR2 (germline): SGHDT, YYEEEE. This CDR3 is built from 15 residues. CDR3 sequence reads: CASSQGLARTDTQYF. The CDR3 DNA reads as TGTGCCAGCAGCCAGGGACTAGCGAGGACAGATACGCAGTATTTT. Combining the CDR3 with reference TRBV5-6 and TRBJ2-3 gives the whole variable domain DAGVTQSPTHLIKTRGQQVTLRCSPKSGHDTVSWYQQALGQGPQFIFQYYEEEERQRGNFPDRFSGHQFPNYSSELNVNALLLGDSALYLCASSQGLARTDTQYFGPGTRLTVL.

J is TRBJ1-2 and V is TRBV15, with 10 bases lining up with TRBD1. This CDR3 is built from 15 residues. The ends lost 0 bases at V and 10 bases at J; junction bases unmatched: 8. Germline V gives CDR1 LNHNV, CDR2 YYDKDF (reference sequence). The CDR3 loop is CATSREGRQGATYTF. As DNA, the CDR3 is TGTGCCACCAGCAGAGAAGGGAGACAGGGGGCGACCTACACCTTC. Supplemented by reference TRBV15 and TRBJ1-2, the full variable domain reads DAMVIQNPRYQVTQFGKPVTLSCSQTLNHNVMYWYQQKSSQAPKLLFHYYDKDFNNEADTPDNFQSRRPNTSFCFLDIRSPGLGDTAMYLCATSREGRQGATYTFGSGTRLTVV.

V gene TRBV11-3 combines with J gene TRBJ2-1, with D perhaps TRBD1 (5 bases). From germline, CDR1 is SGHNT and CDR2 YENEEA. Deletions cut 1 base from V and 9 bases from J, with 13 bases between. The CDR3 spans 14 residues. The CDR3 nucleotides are TGTGCCAGCAGCTTAGTGGGGCCTTTGGGTGAGCAGTTCTTC. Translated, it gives CASSLVGPLGEQFF.

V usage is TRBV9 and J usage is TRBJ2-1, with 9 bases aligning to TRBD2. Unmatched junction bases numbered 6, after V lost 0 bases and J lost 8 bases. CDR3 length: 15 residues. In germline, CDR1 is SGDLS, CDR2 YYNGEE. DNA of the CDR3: TGTGCCAGCAGCGTAGGGTTAGCGGGAGCCCATGAGCAGTTCTTC. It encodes CASSVGLAGAHEQFF.

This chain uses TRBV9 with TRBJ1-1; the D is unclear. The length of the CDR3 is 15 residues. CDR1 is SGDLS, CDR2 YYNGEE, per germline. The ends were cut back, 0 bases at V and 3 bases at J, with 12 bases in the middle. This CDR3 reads CASSVGLRGDTEAFF. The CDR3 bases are TGTGCCAGCAGCGTAGGGCTGCGGGGAGACACTGAAGCTTTCTTT.

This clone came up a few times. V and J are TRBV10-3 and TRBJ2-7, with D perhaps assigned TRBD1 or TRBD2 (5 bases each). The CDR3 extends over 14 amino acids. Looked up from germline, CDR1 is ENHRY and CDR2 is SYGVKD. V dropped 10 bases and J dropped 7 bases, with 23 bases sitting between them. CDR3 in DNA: TGTGCCAGCCGGGGACGTGGCGACGTGGGGGAGCAGTACTTC. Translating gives CASRGRGDVGEQYF.